This T cell receptor beta chain was documented in a study of shared clonotypes between healthy human individuals. Broader study findings: On the whole, naive subsets had larger estimated richness than memory subsets had. It was expected that sequencing depth would affect clonotype sharing among donors. Non-shared clonotypes were found to have lower generation probabilities than the clonotypes that were shared by all four of the sorted-subset donors.

The CDR3 is 20 amino acids. Germline CDR1 SGHNT, CDR2 YENEEA. Between the trimmed V and J ends, which lost 2 bases and 3 bases, there was a span of 26 bases. Method: immunoSEQ multiplex PCR; TCRdb's copy keeps in-frame clones and lacks some. This sample carries millions of clones, just over 90% of them seen once, and the ten largest clones take 0.39%. In regard to this clone: The antigen is unknown.

This chain links TRBV11-3 with TRBJ2-1; possibly TRBD2 for D (7 bases). Sequenced sample: naive CD4+ T cells from PBMCs. Noted subset: CD45RA+ positively selected. The receptor comes from a man between 18 and 35 years old in good health. Some clones in this sample may be carry-over from other donors' samples. The CDR3 loop reads CASSLSSRGAGRTHYNEQFF. The CDR3 region has the DNA TGTGCCAGCAGCTTATCCTCCCGGGGGGCCGGGAGGACCCACTACAATGAGCAGTTCTTC.